This TCR beta chain was observed in a study of cytomegalovirus exposure and HLA in healthy donors (dated 2017 in TCRdb). Turning to the overall study: An earlier analysis of several hundred of the donors reported 250 to 300 Gb of sequence data and more than 90 million unique TCR beta sequences from some 180 million T cells. An early release covering 500 to 750 HLA-typed donors comprised about 300 gigabases of sequencing data and around 85 million unique TCR sequences. Among the roughly 400 genotyped donors, 75% to 90% belonged to the genetic ancestry cluster associated with self-reported Caucasian donors. The aim of the study was to test whether cataloging public T cell receptors could identify signatures of past pathogen exposure. Using immunosequencing, the study profiled T cell repertoires from around 670 subjects and related those repertoires to cytomegalovirus serostatus. Along with the roughly 670-subject first cohort, a separate validation cohort of over a hundred different subjects was used. To predict cytomegalovirus infection status, the study brought together high-throughput TCR immunosequencing, statistical association of individual TCRs with disease status, and machine learning. A later analysis re-examined previously published TCR beta repertoires from around 670 donors and added high-resolution HLA genotyping to investigate patterns of TCR occurrence. In the later analysis, no new phenotypic data were used to find candidate immune exposures; instead, reliance was placed on TCR beta sequences and their occurrence across donors. An earlier analysis of around 580 of the donors used high-throughput TCR beta sequencing to judge whether each TCR beta V gene segment behaved as functional or pseudogenic. Donor age, sex, ethnicity and CMV serostatus were compiled together with the repertoire data. Genome-wide SNP genotypes for about three fifths of the roughly 670 donors were used in a later genetic analysis, which treated that subset as a discovery cohort. All discovery cohort repertoires had been generated on a single sequencing platform. HLA typing covered class I and class II loci at four-digit resolution. Typing coverage varied by locus: roughly 629-630 donors for A, B, C, DRB1 and DQB1; around 560 for DQA1; about 590 for DPA1; 400 to 480 for DPB1. Several DR-DQ haplotypes were treated as single units for association and clustering because of strong linkage in the cohort. Across 398 genotyped donors of the cohort, an average of about 240,000 unique TCR beta nucleotide sequences per donor were sequenced, and approximately 17% of those sequences were non-productive. Overall results and qualifications from the work: A further reported finding was that TCR beta sequences accurately predicted the HLA-A and HLA-B alleles for most subjects in the first cohort. CMV serostatus was the only immune exposure information available for the cohort. It was suggested by the authors that the approach could potentially be generalized to other disease states and immunological phenotypes. The study gave a list of 150 to 200 TCR beta chains associated with cytomegalovirus. In vitro tests confirmed that a few of the cytomegalovirus-associated TCR beta chains recognize cytomegalovirus antigens. A later analysis reported that several top co-occurrence clusters appeared linked to parvovirus B19, influenza, CMV and Epstein-Barr virus. A later analysis found that HLA-associated TCR beta chains were more clonally expanded and had lower generation probabilities than equally common non-associated chains. In this cohort, only TCR beta chains were sequenced, and detectable features were limited by the absence of alpha or paired-chain data. In a later analysis, the rate of TCR association differed among HLA loci, with DRB1 alleles having the most associated TCRs and HLA-C alleles having the fewest. Presence/absence analyses assumed roughly uniform sequencing depth across donors, an assumption that may not hold. A cluster of highly shared sequence variants was judged likely to be a technical artifact of the sequencing pipeline. The 87-base-pair reads could not distinguish some IMGT-functional V segments, including TRBV6-2 and TRBV6-3, so those segments were excluded. In an earlier analysis of several hundred of the donors, most TCR beta V segments were observed in productive rearrangements about 87% or about 30% of the time, broadly matching IMGT annotations. According to a later analysis, most CMV-associated TCR beta chains appeared to be HLA-restricted, and the HLA associations seemed to be driven largely by CMV exposure. An association between a missense DCLRE1C variant and V-gene and J-gene trimming of TCR beta chains was found in a later genetic analysis and replicated in an independent cohort. Because some donors lacked HLA typing at each locus, the association tests relied only on the typed subset. Correlated functional status among segregating V segments might be attributable to linkage disequilibrium, but an unknown experimental factor could not be ruled out. According to a later genetic analysis, donors in an Asian-associated ancestry cluster had fewer N-insertions in productive TCRs than the approximately 690-donor mean. A later analysis associated roughly 17,000 TCR beta sequences with specific HLA alleles at a false discovery rate of 0.05. Cytomegalovirus status was reported to be diagnosed by the classifier with high specificity and sensitivity in both the original and validation cohorts. Because counts were too low, under 20 rarely observed V segments, including chromosome 9 orphons, were left out of the earlier analysis of a few hundred of the donors. While some public TCRs were present in many individuals, most TCR sequences turned up only very rarely across donors. Strong co-occurrence of HLA alleles, especially DR and DQ, made assigning TCR associations to individual alleles difficult.

On this clone itself: It lacks a known antigen. It has no much larger one-base neighbor in the sample; base qualities were not kept.

The cohort consisted of 650 to 700 healthy bone marrow donors. At the time of sampling, every cohort member was nominally healthy, though immune exposures that went unrecorded were likely present. The donor tested CMV seronegative, placing the donor among the approximately 400 seronegative members of the cohort. Every donor gave a peripheral blood sample, and the peripheral blood mononuclear cells from that sample were used for TCR beta sequencing. The Qiagen DNeasy Blood Extraction Kit was used to extract genomic DNA from the blood cell samples. From the cysteine through the phenylalanine, the CDR3 covers 15 amino acids. Kept here is only the CDR3 DNA, which spans 45 bases and is read in frame from base 1. According to the germline V gene, CDR1 reads MGHRA and CDR2 reads YSYEKL. The junction shows trimming of 0 bases on V and 4 bases on J, plus 12 bases between the germline ends. Library preparation employed the immunoSEQ multiplex PCR assay. The multiplex PCR relied on a mix of 60 forward primers for TCR Vbeta segments and 13 reverse primers for TCR Jbeta segments. A multiplex PCR assay on genomic DNA amplified the CDR3 region of rearranged TCR beta genes. The Illumina HiSeq System was used to sequence the amplified TCR beta libraries as 87-base-pair reads. In the source study's methods: A later analysis counted about 80 million unique TCR beta chains across the 700 or so repertoires, and 10 million to 12 million of these chains were shared by at least two donors. Raw reads were error-corrected and collapsed into unique sequences with a nearest-neighbor algorithm that merged closely related sequences to remove PCR and sequencing errors. V, D and J gene segments were assigned by aligning CDR3 sequences to IMGT reference sequences. For a sequence to be retained, a match of at least six nucleotides was required to both a V gene segment and a J gene segment. A rearrangement counted as productive if the CDR3 had no stop codons and remained in frame with V and J, and every other rearrangement counted as non-productive. Following IMGT convention, CDR3 was defined as the stretch from the second conserved V-encoded cysteine up to the conserved J-encoded phenylalanine. In an earlier analysis of approximately 500 of the donors, sequences lacking an unambiguous match to a single V gene segment were excluded. An earlier analysis of almost 600 of the donors classified V segments as functional when productive rearrangements were above 56.7% and as segregating when the standard deviation between donors was above 5%. To diagnose cytomegalovirus status from the catalog of TCR beta chain sequences, a statistical classification framework was built. In a later analysis, V and J genes were assigned by comparing TCR nucleotide sequences against IMGT/GENE-DB human TR gene sequences. In a later analysis, CDR3 sequences and most-parsimonious VDJ recombination scenarios were assigned using the TCRdist pipeline. In a later analysis, every TCR beta chain was defined by the combination of its CDR3 amino acid sequence and its V-gene family, and reads without a unique V-gene family were dropped. As a way to deal with suspected cross-contamination and a sequencing artifact, a later analysis dropped roughly 600 nucleotide sequences that were highly shared and had low generation probability. In a later analysis, a clonal expansion index was calculated for each public chain from normalized within-repertoire ranks of inferred template counts. In a later analysis, generation probabilities were computed using a VDJ recombination model fitted to out-of-frame rearrangements, and the results were checked against IGoR. In a later analysis, TCR-TCR, TCR-HLA and TCR-CMV co-occurrence was scored with hypergeometric tests, and a repertoire-size bias correction was applied to TCR pairs. To estimate false discovery rates, a later analysis permuted the HLA or CMV assignments 20 times. In a later analysis, co-occurring TCRs were grouped using DBSCAN, and TCRdist sequence similarity was added for clustering within HLA-allele-positive subsets. For co-occurrence clustering, repertoires with fewer than 30,000 or more than 120,000 public chains were excluded, along with roughly five repertoires with anomalous nucleotide sharing. Held by TCRdb, this immuneACCESS table contains in-frame sequences only and omits some clones. Under half of the omission traces to an unresolved V gene where checked; the cause of the rest is unknown. For V, J and clone size, that table is used; D and trimming come from the DNA. The sample records about 200,000 clones, approximately 80% of which are singletons. About 2.7% of the sample belongs to the ten largest clones.

The source is a woman aged 25 to 39 in good health and CMV-seronegative. The material sequenced was PBMCs. The rearranged chain carries TRBV4-1 and TRBJ1-2; the D gene is possibly TRBD1, with 5 bases matching. The CDR3 loop reads CASSQDQGAGYGYTF. Read as DNA, the sequence is TGCGCCAGCAGCCAAGATCAGGGAGCGGGCTATGGCTACACCTTC.